This entry lists 13 T cell receptor beta chains sequenced from one sample in a study of T-cell reconstitution after alpha-beta-depleted transplantation in children. The TCRbeta library incorporated unique molecular identifiers. TCRdb re-derived calls from the PCR reads in MiXCR, one entry per CDR3 protein. The table records more than 300,000 distinct CDR3 sequences, around 15% of them present only once. Sample: PBMCs, mostly from graft donor cells, taken 360 days after TCRalphabeta/CD19-depleted stem cell transplant. These receptors came from a male patient between 2 and 10 years old who had a stem cell transplant for acute lymphoblastic leukemia, so the T cells may come from the graft donor.

This CDR3 is CASSFTLRYEQYF. As DNA, the CDR3 is TGTGCCAGCAGTTTCACGCTCAGGTACGAGCAGTACTTC. The rearrangement joins TRBV28 to TRBJ2-7; D remains unclear. Germline CDR1 and CDR2: MDHEN and SYDVKM. With 3 bases removed from V and 4 bases from J, the gap between germline ends came to 10 bases. CDR3 length equals 13 residues.

There are many counts of this clonotype. V gene TRBV12-3 or TRBV12-4 combines with J gene TRBJ2-1, with TRBD1 matching over 7 bases. CDR3 length: 18 amino acids. J gave up 11 bases and V 6 bases, and 25 bases lay outside the gene matches. The CDR3 sequence: CASSLLPGQLTLAPKQFF. The CDR3 DNA reads as TGTGCCAGCAGCCTTCTACCGGGACAGCTCACTTTAGCGCCGAAGCAGTTCTTC.

This clonotype was observed many times. The J gene is TRBJ2-7, the V gene TRBV12-3 or TRBV12-4; 8 nucleotides agree with TRBD1. This CDR3 comprises 14 residues. With V trimmed by 5 bases and J by 4 bases, 7 bases remained unmatched. The CDR3 protein is CASSPDRVSYEQYF. In DNA form, the CDR3 reads TGTGCCAGCAGTCCGGACAGGGTATCGTACGAGCAGTACTTC.

This clonotype was counted between two and nine times. V gene TRBV4-2 combines with J gene TRBJ2-5; TRBD1 aligns across 8 bases. Unmatched junction bases numbered 4, after V lost 0 bases and J lost 1 base. The germline V gene encodes CDR1 LGHNA and CDR2 YNFKEQ. CDR3 length: 16 amino acids. The CDR3 here is CASSQELDRGQETQYF. Written as DNA, the CDR3 is TGTGCCAGCAGCCAAGAACTTGACAGGGGCCAAGAGACCCAGTACTTC.

The V call is TRBV12-3 or TRBV12-4, the J call TRBJ2-4, with D possibly being TRBD2 (5 bases). The V and J ends lost 10 bases and 8 bases respectively, with 18 bases between them. The CDR3 length is 13 residues. CDR3 nucleotides: TGTGCCACCAGGTTTAATGAGGGTTACATTCAGTACTTC. Its protein is CATRFNEGYIQYF.

The chain links TRBV27 to TRBJ1-4; a possible D gene is TRBD1 (5 bases). CDR3 length: 15 amino acids. Deletions cut 8 bases from V and 0 bases from J, with 13 bases between. CDR1 and CDR2 (germline): MNHEY, SMNVEV (reference sequence). The CDR3 loop reads CASRRTLATNEKLFF. The CDR3 DNA sequence: TGTGCCAGCCGAAGGACACTAGCAACTAATGAAAAACTGTTTTTT.

The rearrangement joins TRBV12-3 or TRBV12-4 to TRBJ2-7; a weak D match, TRBD2 (6 bases). Trimming removed 8 bases at V and 2 bases at J, with 22 bases between. The CDR3 extends over 16 amino acids. The CDR3 loop reads CASALLLTSEAYEQYF. The CDR3 region has the DNA TGTGCCAGCGCACTCCTCCTGACTAGTGAGGCCTACGAGCAGTACTTC.

V and J are TRBV20-1 and TRBJ2-5, with 7 bases matching TRBD1. Per the germline V gene, CDR1 is DFQATT and CDR2 is SNEGSKA (reference sequence). The CDR3 loop spans 15 amino acids. V shed 5 bases, J shed 0 bases, and the junction held 9 bases outside the gene matches. This chain's CDR3 is CSAHPTGWYQETQYF. The DNA of the CDR3 is TGCAGTGCTCACCCGACAGGGTGGTACCAAGAGACCCAGTACTTC.

The chain has TRBV6-5 and TRBJ2-3; D uncertain. The V end was cut by 1 base, the J end by 3 bases, with 8 bases between. This CDR3 is 14 amino acids long. CDR1 is MNHEY and CDR2 is SVGAGI in the germline V gene. The CDR3 here is CASSYYTDTDTQYF. CDR3 nucleotide sequence: TGTGCCAGCAGTTACTATACAGATACAGATACGCAGTATTTT.

The chain combines TRBV29-1 with TRBJ2-3; TRBD2 matches at 9 bases. The germline gives CDR1 SQVTM, CDR2 ANQGSEA. The junction had 4 bases not matched to a gene; V was cut back by 5 bases and J by 4 bases. The CDR3 runs to 13 residues. In nucleotides, the CDR3 is TGCAGCGTTCGTAGCGGGAGCCCAGATACGCAGTATTTT. Encoded protein: CSVRSGSPDTQYF.

This clonotype was seen many times. The chain uses TRBV5-1 and TRBJ2-3; D ambiguous. Trimming removed 4 bases from V and 2 bases from J, with 5 bases in between. The CDR3 is made up of 12 amino acids. In germline, CDR1 is SGHRS, CDR2 YFSETQ. The CDR3 DNA sequence: TGCGCCAGCAGCATACCCACAGATACGCAGTATTTT. This translates into CASSIPTDTQYF.

This clonotype turned up a few times. The DNA for the CDR3 is TGTGCCAGCAGTTCAGTCCTTCCCGACCTTCTCTCCTACGAGCAGTACTTC. Its protein product is CASSSVLPDLLSYEQYF. J is TRBJ2-7 and V is TRBV28; D ambiguous. CDR3 length equals 17 residues. V gave up 4 bases and J gave up 0 bases, with 19 bases separating them. Germline V gene sequence: CDR1 MDHEN, CDR2 SYDVKM.

The table lists this clonotype with many counts. V is TRBV4-3 and J is TRBJ2-7; D is unresolved. The CDR3 sequence is 15 residues long. Trimming stripped 0 bases from V and 0 bases from J, with 9 bases between. Germline CDR1 LGHNA, CDR2 YSLEER. CDR3 in amino acids: CASSQEARSSYEQYF. DNA of the CDR3: TGCGCCAGCAGCCAAGAAGCGCGCAGCTCCTACGAGCAGTACTTC.